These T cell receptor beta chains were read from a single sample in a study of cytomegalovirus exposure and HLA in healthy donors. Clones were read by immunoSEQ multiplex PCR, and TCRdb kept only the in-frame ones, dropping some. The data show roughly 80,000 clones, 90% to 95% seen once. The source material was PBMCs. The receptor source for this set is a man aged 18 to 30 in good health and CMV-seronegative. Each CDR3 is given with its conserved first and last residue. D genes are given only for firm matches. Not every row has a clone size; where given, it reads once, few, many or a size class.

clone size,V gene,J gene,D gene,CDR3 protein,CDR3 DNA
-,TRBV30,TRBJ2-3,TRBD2,CAWSSGGPGTDTQYF,TGTGCCTGGAGTTCGGGGGGGCCGGGCACAGATACGCAGTATTTT
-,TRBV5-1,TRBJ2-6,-,CASSSTGNGANVLTF,TGCGCCAGCAGCTCTACAGGGAACGGGGCCAACGTCCTGACTTTC
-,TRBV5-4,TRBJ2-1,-,CASSLGDTWNEQFF,TGTGCCAGCAGCTTGGGGGACACGTGGAATGAGCAGTTCTTC
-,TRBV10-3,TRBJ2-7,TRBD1,CAIRSGQGWEQYF,TGTGCCATCAGATCGGGACAGGGGTGGGAGCAGTACTTC
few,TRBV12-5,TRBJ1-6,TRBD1,CASGLVPGQGDSPLHF,TGTGCTAGTGGTTTGGTACCAGGACAGGGAGATTCACCCCTCCACTTT
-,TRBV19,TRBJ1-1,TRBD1,CASSIGPPGWTGMVQAEAFF,TGTGCCAGTAGTATAGGTCCACCCGGTTGGACAGGGATGGTTCAGGCTGAAGCTTTCTTT
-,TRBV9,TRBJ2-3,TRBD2,CASSVHTGTSGTDTQYF,TGTGCCAGCAGCGTTCACACCGGGACTAGCGGCACAGATACGCAGTATTTT
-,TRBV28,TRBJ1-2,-,CASSWGVGGYTF,TGTGCCAGCAGTTGGGGGGTGGGTGGCTACACCTTC
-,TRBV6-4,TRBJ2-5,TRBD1,CASSPQTGGQETQYF,TGTGCCAGCAGTCCTCAAACAGGGGGTCAAGAGACCCAGTACTTC
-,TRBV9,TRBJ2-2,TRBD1,CASSRGQGGPGELFF,TGTGCCAGCAGCAGGGGACAGGGGGGTCCCGGGGAGCTGTTTTTT
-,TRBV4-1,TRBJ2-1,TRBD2,CASSISGTPYNEQFF,TGCGCCAGCAGCATTAGCGGGACACCCTACAATGAGCAGTTCTTC
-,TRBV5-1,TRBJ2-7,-,CASSLSGLSYEQYF,TGCGCCAGCAGCTTAAGCGGCTTATCCTACGAGCAGTACTTC
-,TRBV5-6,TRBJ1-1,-,CASSRPQGLIEAFF,TGTGCCAGCAGCCGCCCTCAGGGGTTAATTGAAGCTTTCTTT
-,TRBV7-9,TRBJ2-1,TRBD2,CASSLWASGGANEQFF,TGTGCCAGCAGCTTATGGGCTAGCGGGGGGGCCAATGAGCAGTTCTTC
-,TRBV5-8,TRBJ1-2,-,CASSLAGVKGYTF,TGTGCCAGCAGCTTGGCGGGGGTAAAAGGCTACACCTTC
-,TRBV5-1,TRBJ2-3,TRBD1,CASSLGYDRVTDTQYF,TGCGCCAGCAGCCTAGGGTATGACAGGGTCACAGATACGCAGTATTTT